This T cell receptor beta chain derives from a study of post-analysis software for immune sequencing data. The study's findings and limits: TRBV5-6, TRBV5-1 and TRBV20-1 were among roughly five TRBV segments more frequent in patients than controls.

This CDR3 has 16 amino acids. The V and J ends lost 3 bases and 0 bases respectively, with 16 bases between them. The V gene's germline CDR1 is SGHRS and CDR2 YFSETQ. This clonotype has more than one count but fewer than ten. Its antigen remains unidentified. Prepared libraries of TCR beta cDNA carried unique molecular identifiers. A single record per CDR3 protein comes from TCRdb applying MiXCR to the PCR reads. Of about 820,000 distinct CDR3 sequences listed, around 53% are singletons. The sample comprised blood. The source of this sequence is a girl aged 10-17 years with multiple sclerosis. The V and J genes are TRBV5-1 and TRBJ2-7; the D call may be TRBD1 or TRBD2 (5 bases each). The CDR3 reads CASSSRRDGSSYEQYF. The CDR3 region has the DNA TGCGCCAGCAGCTCACGTCGGGACGGAAGCTCCTACGAGCAGTACTTC. The full variable domain, in which reference TRBV5-1 and TRBJ2-7 provide the parts outside the CDR3, is KAGVTQTPRYLIKTRGQQVTLSCSPISGHRSVSWYQQTPGQGLQFLFEYFSETQRNKGNFPGRFSGRQFSNSRSEMNVSTLELGDSALYLCASSSRRDGSSYEQYFGPGTRLTVT.